Here is one T cell receptor beta chain with its context. Its target is unknown. The sample is drawn from a study of T cell repertoires in cytomegalovirus infection. The wider study: Alongside well-studied HLA-B-restricted CMV epitopes, recently identified HLA-C-restricted CMV epitopes were also used. From public TCR beta signatures came an indication of both CMV infection and matching HLA type.

One entry per CDR3 protein, called by TCRdb with MiXCR from the reads. The sample holds 830,000 or so distinct CDR3 sequences, approximately 32% seen once. General study findings and limits: CMV-specific TCR beta clonotypes restricted by HLA-C were the ones dominating the ex vivo response. The study identified carriers of CMV plus the relevant HLA from cumulative public TCR beta family frequency.

The clonotype was recovered from a human donor in good health (CMV status not recorded). Some clones in this sample may be carry-over from other donors' samples. Sample: cultured CD8+ T cells from PBMCs, taken from culture after CMV antigen stimulation.

The CDR3 sequence: CASRSLDPNEKLFF. In nucleotides, the CDR3 is TGCGCCAGCAGGAGCTTAGACCCTAATGAAAAACTGTTTTTT. This chain links TRBV5-1 with TRBJ1-4, with D hard to call. Trimming stripped 5 bases from V and 3 bases from J, with 11 bases between. CDR1 and CDR2 (germline): SGHRS, YFSETQ. CDR3 length: 14 residues.